The next 14 T cell receptor beta chains were all read from a single sample in a study of shared T cell receptors in the human thymus. The table came from immunoSEQ multiplex PCR; TCRdb's copy has only in-frame clones and leaves some out. The table records about 400,000 clones, around 95% of them present only once. The sample comprised thymocytes. The receptors were sampled from a human donor.

The chain joins TRBV28 to TRBJ2-7, with D possibly TRBD2 on 5 matching bases. CDR3 length equals 15 residues. The germline V and J ends were trimmed by 5 bases and 3 bases, with 17 bases remaining between them. Germline values: CDR1 MDHEN, CDR2 SYDVKM. The CDR3 protein is CASSLVAGGYYEQYF. The CDR3 nucleotides are TGTGCCAGCAGTCTGGTAGCTGGAGGATACTACGAGCAGTACTTC. Full variable domain (rest looked up from reference TRBV28 and TRBJ2-7): DVKVTQSSRYLVKRTGEKVFLECVQDMDHENMFWYRQDPGLGLRLIYFSYDVKMKEKGDIPEGYSVSREKKERFSLILESASTNQTSMYLCASSLVAGGYYEQYFGPGTRLTVT.

J is TRBJ1-1 and V is TRBV6-4, with D tentatively TRBD1 (5 bases). From germline, CDR1 is MRHNA and CDR2 SNTAGT. V lost 3 bases to trimming and J lost 6 bases, with 8 bases between them. This CDR3 comprises 12 residues. The DNA for the CDR3 is TGTGCCAGCAGTGAGCCAGGGCCTGAAGCTTTCTTT. This gives the protein CASSEPGPEAFF.

The chain is built from TRBV27 and TRBJ1-1, with D perhaps TRBD1 (6 bases). The CDR3 covers 14 residues. The V and J ends lost 4 bases and 0 bases respectively, with 9 bases between them. CDR1 is MNHEY and CDR2 is SMNVEV in the germline V gene (reference sequence). Here the CDR3 DNA reads TGTGCCAGCAGTTCGACAGGACTGAACACTGAAGCTTTCTTT. Protein: CASSSTGLNTEAFF.

This sequence joins TRBV5-6 and TRBJ1-2, with 7 bases that match TRBD1. Germline V CDR1 and CDR2: SGHDT, YYEEEE. Trimming removed 4 bases from V and 4 bases from J; junction bases left unmatched: 7. CDR3 size: 14 residues. CDR3 sequence (DNA): TGTGCCAGCAGCCTTGGGGACAGACTCTATGGCTACACCTTC. It codes for CASSLGDRLYGYTF.

This sequence joins TRBV5-4 and TRBJ1-3; D is ambiguous. Trimming removed 4 bases at V and 0 bases at J, with 14 bases between. The CDR3 totals 16 residues. Germline assignment: CDR1 SGHNT and CDR2 YYREEE (reference sequence). CDR3 bases: TGTGCCAGCAGCCTGGGTCCTTGGGACTCTGGAAACACCATATATTTT. Protein product: CASSLGPWDSGNTIYF.

The rearrangement uses TRBV15 and TRBJ1-5; D not certain. The length of the CDR3 is 13 residues. Trimming took off 9 bases at V and 0 bases at J, with 9 bases between the two ends. Germline V lookup: CDR1 LNHNV, CDR2 YYDKDF (reference sequence). CDR3 loop: CATQDFSNQPQHF. Here the CDR3 DNA reads TGTGCCACGCAGGACTTTAGCAATCAGCCCCAGCATTTT.

The chain couples TRBV18 to TRBJ1-2, with TRBD1 as a possible D gene (6 bases). The CDR3 has 13 amino acids. V was clipped by 3 bases and J by 8 bases, with 13 bases between them. Per the germline V gene, CDR1 is KGHSH and CDR2 is LQKENI. The CDR3 sequence is CASSPHRAGGYTF. The CDR3 region has the DNA TGTGCCAGCTCACCCCACAGGGCCGGCGGCTACACCTTC. The full variable domain, its missing parts supplied by reference TRBV18 and TRBJ1-2, is NAGVMQNPRHLVRRRGQEARLRCSPMKGHSHVYWYRQLPEEGLKFMVYLQKENIIDESGMPKERFSAEFPKEGPSILRIQQVVRGDSAAYFCASSPHRAGGYTFGSGTRLTVV.

The chain recombines TRBV4-1 with TRBJ2-1; 12 bases are a match to TRBD2. Trimming took 5 bases from V and 0 from J; bases not matched to a gene: 14. The germline CDR1 and CDR2 sequences are MGHRA and YSYEKL. The CDR3 consists of 20 residues. The chain's CDR3 is CASSGNGTSGLLSSYNEQFF. The DNA for the CDR3 is TGCGCCAGCAGCGGGAACGGGACTAGCGGGTTATTGAGCTCCTACAATGAGCAGTTCTTC.

V gene TRBV18 combines with J gene TRBJ1-4, with D uncertain. Per the germline V gene, CDR1 is KGHSH and CDR2 is LQKENI. The CDR3 covers 14 residues. Trimming took 2 bases from V and 1 from J, leaving 5 bases between them. The CDR3 coding sequence is TGTGCCAGCTCACCAGGAGTAACTAATGAAAAACTGTTTTTT. Encoded protein: CASSPGVTNEKLFF.

The genes are TRBV25-1 and TRBJ1-2; the D is unclear. This CDR3 has 14 residues. The germline V and J ends were trimmed by 6 bases and 5 bases, with 16 bases remaining between them. Looked up from germline, CDR1 is MGHDK and CDR2 is SYGVNS. CDR3 sequence (DNA): TGTGCCAGCAGGGAGACCGAAGAAGTTTATGGCTACACCTTC. This encodes CASRETEEVYGYTF.

This chain uses TRBV5-8 with TRBJ1-5; D unresolved. This CDR3 is built from 10 residues. In germline, CDR1 is SGHTS, CDR2 YDEGEE. The V end lost 6 bases, the J end lost 13 bases, and 11 bases lay between the germline ends. The CDR3 sequence: CASIFGPQHF. CDR3 nucleotide sequence: TGTGCCAGCATTTTCGGCCCGCAGCATTTT.

The chain recombines TRBV4-1 with TRBJ2-4; D possibly uses TRBD1 or TRBD2 (5 bases each). This CDR3 is built from 16 residues. V shed 1 base and J shed 0 bases, with 10 bases lying between them. Germline V gene data show CDR1 as MGHRA and CDR2 as YSYEKL. CDR3 nucleotides: TGCGCCAGCAGCCAAGGGGGGATTCTAGCCAAAAACATTCAGTACTTC. Translation gives CASSQGGILAKNIQYF.

This clone was counted a single time. The V and J genes are TRBV18 and TRBJ1-4; 9 bases fit TRBD1. Germline lookup yields CDR1 KGHSH and CDR2 LQKENI. The V and J ends lost 4 bases and 10 bases, in that order; junction bases with no gene match: 7. This CDR3 comprises 14 residues. Written as DNA, the CDR3 is TGTGCCAGCTCACAGGACAGGGGCGGTGGAAAACTGTTTTTT. This gives the protein CASSQDRGGGKLFF.

The rearrangement links TRBV7-3 to TRBJ1-1; perhaps TRBD1 as D (6 bases). The CDR3 has 16 amino acids. The V gene lost 1 base and the J gene lost 1 base, with 13 bases spanning the gap. Germline V gene sequence: CDR1 SGHTA, CDR2 FQGTGA. The CDR3 loop reads CASSLSPGEGNTEAFF. In DNA, the CDR3 is TGTGCCAGCAGCTTAAGTCCAGGGGAAGGGAACACTGAAGCTTTCTTT.